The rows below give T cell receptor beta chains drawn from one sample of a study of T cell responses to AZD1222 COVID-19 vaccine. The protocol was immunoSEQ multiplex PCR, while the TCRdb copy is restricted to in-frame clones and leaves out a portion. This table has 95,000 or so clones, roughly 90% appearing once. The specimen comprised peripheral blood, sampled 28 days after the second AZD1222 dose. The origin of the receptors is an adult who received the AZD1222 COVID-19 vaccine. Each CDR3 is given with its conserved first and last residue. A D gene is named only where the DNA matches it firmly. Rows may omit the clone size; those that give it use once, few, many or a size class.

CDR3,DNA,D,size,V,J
CAISETSGDSNTQYF,TGTGCCATCAGTGAGACTAGCGGGGACTCAAATACGCAGTATTTT,TRBD2,once,TRBV10-3,TRBJ2-3
CASSYPRGSGANVLTF,TGTGCCAGCAGTTACCCTCGGGGGAGCGGGGCCAACGTCCTGACTTTC,.,.,TRBV6-5,TRBJ2-6
CASSLGQGAYNEQFF,TGTGCCAGCAGCTTGGGACAGGGTGCCTACAATGAGCAGTTCTTC,TRBD1,.,TRBV5-4,TRBJ2-1
CASSRAGGVNEQFF,TGTGCCAGCAGTCGGGCAGGAGGAGTTAATGAGCAGTTCTTC,.,.,TRBV28,TRBJ2-1
CASSFRGPDTEAFF,TGCGCCAGCAGCTTCAGGGGGCCGGACACTGAAGCTTTCTTT,TRBD1,.,TRBV5-1,TRBJ1-1
CASSDARGPRSYNEQFF,TGTGCCAGCAGCGACGCCCGGGGCCCTCGATCCTACAATGAGCAGTTCTTC,.,.,TRBV5-6,TRBJ2-1
CASSPRRGYNSPLHF,TGTGCCAGCAGCCCGAGAAGGGGATATAATTCACCCCTCCACTTT,.,.,TRBV11-2,TRBJ1-6
CAWSSGRSLFF,TGTGCCTGGAGCTCGGGCAGATCCCTGTTTTTT,.,.,TRBV30,TRBJ1-4
CASRLSRTSGAKNIQYF,TGTGCCAGTAGGCTTTCCCGGACTAGCGGAGCCAAAAACATTCAGTACTTC,TRBD2,.,TRBV19,TRBJ2-4
CASSLGGGSQPQHF,TGTGCCAGCAGTTTAGGGGGAGGGAGTCAGCCCCAGCATTTT,.,once,TRBV28,TRBJ1-5
CATKASGAPDTQYF,TGTGCCACCAAGGCTAGCGGGGCCCCGGATACGCAGTATTTT,TRBD2,.,TRBV24-1,TRBJ2-3
CASSRSGQRGGYTF,TGTGCCAGCAGTCGGTCGGGTCAAAGAGGTGGCTACACCTTC,.,.,TRBV28,TRBJ1-2
CASSPRGRGTGELFF,TGTGCCAGCAGTCCCAGGGGGCGAGGGACCGGGGAGCTGTTTTTT,TRBD1,.,TRBV6-5,TRBJ2-2
CASSLRGPQNTGELFF,TGCGCCAGCAGCTTGAGGGGGCCCCAGAACACCGGGGAGCTGTTTTTT,TRBD1,.,TRBV5-1,TRBJ2-2
CASSRTFYQETQYF,TGTGCCAGCAGTCGGACATTTTACCAAGAGACCCAGTACTTC,.,.,TRBV27,TRBJ2-5
CASSVGPGLAGYEQYF,TGTGCCAGCAGCGTGGGTCCGGGACTAGCGGGATACGAGCAGTACTTC,TRBD2,.,TRBV9,TRBJ2-7
CASSFFGTGGSPLHF,TGTGCCAGCAGTTTTTTCGGGACAGGGGGGTCACCCCTCCACTTT,TRBD1,.,TRBV27,TRBJ1-6
CASSLVGTRTYEQYF,TGTGCCAGCAGCCTGGTTGGGACTCGAACCTACGAGCAGTACTTC,.,.,TRBV5-4,TRBJ2-7
CASSLGQASYEQYF,TGTGCCAGCAGTCTAGGACAGGCGTCCTACGAGCAGTACTTC,TRBD1,once,TRBV5-4,TRBJ2-7
CASSFDPNTEAFF,TGTGCCAGCAGCTTCGACCCGAACACTGAAGCTTTCTTT,.,.,TRBV5-5,TRBJ1-1
CATSDPQGPQDQPQHF,TGTGCCACCAGTGATCCTCAGGGTCCCCAGGATCAGCCCCAGCATTTT,.,.,TRBV24-1,TRBJ1-5
CASSESEDSSYEQYF,TGCGCCAGCAGTGAGTCTGAGGACAGCTCCTACGAGCAGTACTTC,.,.,TRBV10-1,TRBJ2-7
CSVEWSNSYNEQFF,TGCAGCGTTGAATGGTCAAACTCCTACAATGAGCAGTTCTTC,.,.,TRBV29-1,TRBJ2-1